The source of this T cell receptor (beta chain) is a study of regulatory T cells in long-lasting Graves disease. Details on this clonotype: Its specificity is unknown. The CDR3 carries no conserved terminal phenylalanine or tryptophan, so it likely arises from a read error.

Study findings and constraints: Persistent disease was characterized by preferential usage of TRBV28, TRBJ1-2 and TRBJ2-5.

The time point here: newly diagnosed GD, antithyroid drugs for less than 3 months. Making the TCR library involved RNA that had been extracted from PBMCs. Graves' disease diagnoses followed American Thyroid Association guidelines. Construction of the TCR beta libraries employed iRepertoire HTBI primers in conjunction with Arm-PCR of CDR3 regions. TCRdb reprocessed the multiplex PCR reads via MiXCR and lists one record per CDR3 protein. The sample records about 500,000 distinct CDR3 sequences, 12% being singletons. Per germline, CDR1 SNHLY and CDR2 FYNNEI. V was shortened by 2 bases and J by 5 bases, with 6 bases between the two germline ends. The CDR3 extends over 12 amino acids. These data were also filed under a second study, of T cells in Graves' hyperthyroidism and ophthalmopathy. As that report states: A lack of ophthalmopathy progression within 18 months defined stable Graves' hyperthyroidism.

V and J are TRBV2 and TRBJ1-1; D is undetermined. This specimen consisted of peripheral blood mononuclear cells (PBMCs), obtained at new diagnosis, from a patient treated with antithyroid drugs. The sequence was collected from a woman in her 30s with Graves disease. The CDR3 sequence: CASSEQMTEAFL. The CDR3 DNA follows: TGTGCCAGCAGTGAACAGATGACTGAAGCTTTCTTA.